This TCR beta chain was sequenced in a study of OX40 agonist ivuxolimab in advanced cancers. Overall study: The patients received agonistic anti-OX40 (CD134) antibody ivuxolimab. Cohort: 82.7% men, mean age roughly 60, aged about 20 to 79.

The method was immunoSEQ multiplex PCR; TCRdb's version includes in-frame clones alone and lacks a portion of them. This repertoire shows approximately 100,000 clones, about 83% found once; its top ten account for approximately 0.54%. The CDR3 runs 12 residues. Germline V gene lookup returns CDR1 SGHTA and CDR2 FQGNSA. The V and J ends lost 5 bases and 4 bases respectively, with 8 bases between them. V gene TRBV7-2 combines with J gene TRBJ1-2, with D hard to call. This TCR was recovered from an adult with an advanced solid tumor such as melanoma, head and neck, liver or kidney cancer. The source was CD4+ or CD8+ T cells sorted from blood, collected in a trial of the OX40 agonist ivuxolimab. The CDR3 loop is CASSLGLYGYTF. The CDR3 DNA reads TGTGCCAGCAGCCTCGGACTCTATGGCTACACCTTC. Drawing the rest from reference TRBV7-2 and TRBJ1-2, the complete variable domain is GAGVSQSPSNKVTEKGKDVELRCDPISGHTALYWYRQSLGQGLEFLIYFQGNSAPDKSGLPSDRFSAERTGGSVSTLTIQRTQQEDSAVYLCASSLGLYGYTFGSGTRLTVV.